What follows are 8 T cell receptor beta chains derived from one specimen sequenced in a study of cytomegalovirus exposure and HLA in healthy donors (TCRdb year 2017). Library prep was done by the immunoSEQ multiplex PCR assay. For the multiplex PCR, a mixture combining 60 forward primers for TCR Vbeta segments and 13 reverse primers for TCR Jbeta segments was used. The table was pulled from immuneACCESS by TCRdb, which kept in-frame rearrangements only. Such tables lose some clones; where checked, under half of the loss comes from unresolved V genes, and the rest has no known cause. A total of roughly 92,000 clones appear in this sample, about 7.6% of them only once. In total, the top ten clones hold about 2.5% of the sample. Specimen: PBMCs. Every receptor here comes from a man aged 45-65 years in good health and CMV-seronegative.

The chain couples TRBV5-6 to TRBJ1-2, with a weak D call TRBD1 (6 bases). Trimming shortened V by 0 bases and J by 11 bases, and 11 bases separated the two germline ends. This CDR3 is built from 12 residues. CDR1 is SGHDT, CDR2 YYEEEE, per germline. CDR3: CASSLGDRSYTF. DNA of the CDR3: TGTGCCAGCAGCTTGGGTGACAGGAGTTACACCTTC. Variable domain in full (rest from reference TRBV5-6 and TRBJ1-2): DAGVTQSPTHLIKTRGQQVTLRCSPKSGHDTVSWYQQALGQGPQFIFQYYEEEERQRGNFPDRFSGHQFPNYSSELNVNALLLGDSALYLCASSLGDRSYTFGSGTRLTVV.

J is TRBJ2-3 and V is TRBV5-1, with 7 bases aligning to TRBD1. CDR3 length: 15 amino acids. The trim removed 2 bases at V and 5 bases at J, leaving 8 bases unmatched. Germline assignment: CDR1 SGHRS and CDR2 YFSETQ. This chain's CDR3 is CASSFGDRKEDTQYF. Written as DNA, the CDR3 is TGCGCCAGCAGCTTCGGGGACAGAAAAGAAGATACGCAGTATTTT.

This clone was counted a few times. V and J are TRBV5-1 and TRBJ2-5, with D tentatively TRBD1 (5 bases). Germline values: CDR1 SGHRS, CDR2 YFSETQ. Trimming removed 0 bases from V and 2 bases from J, with 5 bases in between. This CDR3 has 13 residues. The CDR3 region has the DNA TGCGCCAGCAGCTTGGGACAGCAAGAGACCCAGTACTTC. It codes for CASSLGQQETQYF.

This rearrangement joins TRBV5-5 to TRBJ2-7; maybe TRBD1 (6 bases). V gave up 2 bases and J gave up 5 bases, with 17 bases separating them. In germline, CDR1 is SGHKS, CDR2 YYEKEE (reference sequence). The CDR3 runs to 15 residues. CDR3 sequence reads: CASSFLPTGSDEQYF. The DNA for the CDR3 is TGTGCCAGCAGCTTTCTCCCGACAGGTTCGGACGAGCAGTACTTC.

This clone was seen a few times. This rearrangement joins TRBV5-1 to TRBJ2-7; D not resolved. The CDR3 extends over 16 amino acids. Germline V gene sequence: CDR1 SGHRS, CDR2 YFSETQ. The V and J ends lost 4 bases and 3 bases respectively, with 20 bases between them. The CDR3 protein is CASSKAALNGFYEQYF. In nucleotides, the CDR3 is TGCGCCAGCAGCAAGGCGGCTCTTAATGGGTTCTACGAGCAGTACTTC.

CDR3 DNA: TGTGCCAGCAGCTACCGGGACTCCGGCTACGAGCAGTACTTC. It encodes CASSYRDSGYEQYF. The chain has TRBV13 and TRBJ2-7; tentatively, D is TRBD2 (6 bases). Germline assignment: CDR1 PRHDT and CDR2 FYEKMQ (reference sequence). There are 14 residues in the CDR3. Trimming took off 4 bases at V and 3 bases at J, with 13 bases between the two ends.

This clone was observed a few times. This chain connects TRBV7-9 to TRBJ2-1, with TRBD2 matching 7 bases. The ends lost 5 bases at V and 8 bases at J; junction bases unmatched: 12. Germline V gene lookup returns CDR1 SEHNR and CDR2 FQNEAQ (reference sequence). This CDR3 has 15 residues. The CDR3 here is CASSLGTTPRDEQFF. In DNA, the CDR3 is TGTGCCAGCAGCCTCGGGACTACTCCTCGGGATGAGCAGTTCTTC.

J is TRBJ2-3 and V is TRBV5-4; 7 bases align to TRBD2. CDR3 length: 14 amino acids. V dropped 4 bases and J dropped 2; count of bases not matched to a gene: 4. Germline-derived CDR1 and CDR2 are SGHNT and YYREEE (reference sequence). The CDR3: CASSLQRDTDTQYF. The CDR3 DNA is TGTGCCAGCAGCCTTCAGCGGGACACAGATACGCAGTATTTT.